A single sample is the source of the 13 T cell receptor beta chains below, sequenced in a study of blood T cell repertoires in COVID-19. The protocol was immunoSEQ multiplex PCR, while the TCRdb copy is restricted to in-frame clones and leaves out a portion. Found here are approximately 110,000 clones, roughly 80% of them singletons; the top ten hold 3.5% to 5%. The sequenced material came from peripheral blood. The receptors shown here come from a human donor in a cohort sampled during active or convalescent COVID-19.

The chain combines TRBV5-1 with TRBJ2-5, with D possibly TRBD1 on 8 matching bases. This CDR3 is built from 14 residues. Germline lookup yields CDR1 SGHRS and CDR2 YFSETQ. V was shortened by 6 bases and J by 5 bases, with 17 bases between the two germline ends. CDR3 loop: CASTREQGGETQYF. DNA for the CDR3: TGCGCCAGCACCAGGGAACAGGGGGGGGAGACCCAGTACTTC.

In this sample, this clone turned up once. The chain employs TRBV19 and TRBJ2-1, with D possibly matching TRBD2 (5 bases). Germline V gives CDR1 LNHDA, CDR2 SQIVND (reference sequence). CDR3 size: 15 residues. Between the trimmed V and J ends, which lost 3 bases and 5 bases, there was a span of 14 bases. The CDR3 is CASSMRERSHNEQFF. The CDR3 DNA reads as TGTGCCAGTAGTATGAGGGAGAGGTCCCACAATGAGCAGTTCTTC. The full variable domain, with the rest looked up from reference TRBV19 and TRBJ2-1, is DGGITQSPKYLFRKEGQNVTLSCEQNLNHDAMYWYRQDPGQGLRLIYYSQIVNDFQKGDIAEGYSVSREKKESFPLTVTSAQKNPTAFYLCASSMRERSHNEQFFGPGTRLTVL.

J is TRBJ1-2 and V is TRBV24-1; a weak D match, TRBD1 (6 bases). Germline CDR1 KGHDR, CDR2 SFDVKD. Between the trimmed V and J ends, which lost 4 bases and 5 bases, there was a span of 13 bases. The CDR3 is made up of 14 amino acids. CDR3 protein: CATSDQDRSYGYTF. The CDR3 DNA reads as TGTGCCACCAGTGACCAAGACAGGTCGTATGGCTACACCTTC.

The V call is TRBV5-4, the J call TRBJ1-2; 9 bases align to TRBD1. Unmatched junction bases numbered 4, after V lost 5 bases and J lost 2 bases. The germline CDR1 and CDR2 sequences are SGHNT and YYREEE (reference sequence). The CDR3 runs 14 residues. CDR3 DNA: TGTGCCAGCAGGTCGGACAGGGGAAACTATGGCTACACCTTC. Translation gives CASRSDRGNYGYTF.

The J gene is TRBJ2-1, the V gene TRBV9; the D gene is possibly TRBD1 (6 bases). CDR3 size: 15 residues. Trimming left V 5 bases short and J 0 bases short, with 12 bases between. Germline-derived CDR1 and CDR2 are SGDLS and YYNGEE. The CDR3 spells CASSLGQSSYNEQFF. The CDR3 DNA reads TGTGCCAGCAGTTTAGGACAGAGCTCCTACAATGAGCAGTTCTTC.

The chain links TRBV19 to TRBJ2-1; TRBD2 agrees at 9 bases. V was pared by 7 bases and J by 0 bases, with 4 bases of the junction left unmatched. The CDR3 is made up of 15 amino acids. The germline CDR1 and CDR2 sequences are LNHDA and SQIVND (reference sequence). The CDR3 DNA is TGTGCCAGTACCCTAGCGGGATCCTCCTACAATGAGCAGTTCTTC. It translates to CASTLAGSSYNEQFF.

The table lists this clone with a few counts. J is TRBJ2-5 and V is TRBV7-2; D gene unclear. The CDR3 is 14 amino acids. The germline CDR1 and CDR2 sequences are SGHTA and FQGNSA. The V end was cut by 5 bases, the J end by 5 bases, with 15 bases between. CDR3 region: CASSADASIETQYF. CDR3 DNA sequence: TGTGCCAGCAGCGCAGACGCTAGTATCGAGACCCAGTACTTC.

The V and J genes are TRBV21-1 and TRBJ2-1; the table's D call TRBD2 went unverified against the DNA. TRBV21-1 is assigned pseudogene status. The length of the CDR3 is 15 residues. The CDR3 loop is CASSKSKRAYNEQFF. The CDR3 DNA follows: TGTGCCAGCAGCAAATCAAAGCGCGCCTACAATGAGCAGTTCTTC.

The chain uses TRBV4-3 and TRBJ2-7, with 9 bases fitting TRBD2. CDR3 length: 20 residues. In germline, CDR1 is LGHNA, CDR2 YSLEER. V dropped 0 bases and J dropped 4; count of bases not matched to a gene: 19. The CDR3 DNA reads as TGCGCCAGCAGCCAAGATTTATTGCTAGCGGGATCAGCAAAAAAATACGAGCAGTACTTC. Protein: CASSQDLLLAGSAKKYEQYF.

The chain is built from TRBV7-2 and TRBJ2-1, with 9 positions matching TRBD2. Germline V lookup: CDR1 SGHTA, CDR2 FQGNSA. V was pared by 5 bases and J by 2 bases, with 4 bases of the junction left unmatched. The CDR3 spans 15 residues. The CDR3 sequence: CASSLSGGAYNEQFF. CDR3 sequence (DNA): TGTGCCAGCAGCCTTAGCGGGGGAGCCTACAATGAGCAGTTCTTC.

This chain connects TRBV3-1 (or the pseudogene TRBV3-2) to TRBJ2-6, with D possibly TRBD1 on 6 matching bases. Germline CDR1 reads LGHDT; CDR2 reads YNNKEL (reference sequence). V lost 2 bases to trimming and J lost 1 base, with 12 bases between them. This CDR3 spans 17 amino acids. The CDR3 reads CASSQFTGTSGANVLTF. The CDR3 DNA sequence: TGTGCCAGCAGCCAATTCACAGGGACGTCTGGGGCCAACGTCCTGACTTTC.

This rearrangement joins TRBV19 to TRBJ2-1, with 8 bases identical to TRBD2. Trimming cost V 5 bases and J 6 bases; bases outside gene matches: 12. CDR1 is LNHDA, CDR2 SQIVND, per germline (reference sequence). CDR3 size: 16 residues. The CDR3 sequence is CASSPDSGLGTNEQFF. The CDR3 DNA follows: TGTGCCAGTAGTCCCGACTCGGGACTAGGGACCAATGAGCAGTTCTTC.

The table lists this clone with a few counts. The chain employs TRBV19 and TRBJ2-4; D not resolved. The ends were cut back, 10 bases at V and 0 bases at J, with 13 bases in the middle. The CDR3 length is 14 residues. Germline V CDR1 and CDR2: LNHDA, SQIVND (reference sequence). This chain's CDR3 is CATSDSLAKNIQYF. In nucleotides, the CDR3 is TGTGCCACCTCTGACTCGTTAGCCAAAAACATTCAGTACTTC.